This is a list of T cell receptor beta chains from one sample in a study of human T cells and chemical hapten exposure. TCRdb recomputed calls from the RACE reads with MiXCR, one row per CDR3 protein. The sample has some 77,000 distinct CDR3 sequences; 10% are singletons. Sequencing used whole blood, obtained in connection with sensitization to the hapten diphenylcyclopropenone (DPC). Source of these receptors: a woman aged 45-65 years with alopecia areata. Some clones in this sample may be carry-over from other donors' samples. The CDR3 runs from the conserved cysteine through the conserved F or W. D genes are given only for firm matches. The listing skips clone size in some rows; elsewhere it reads once, few, many or a size class.

NA	TRBV24-1	TRBJ2-1	NA	TGTGCCACCAGTGAATTCAATGAGCAGTTCTTC	CATSEFNEQFF
NA	TRBV5-6	TRBJ2-3	NA	TGTGCCAGCAGCCCACCCGCGGATTTCGGTACGCAGTATTTT	CASSPPADFGTQYF
NA	TRBV7-9	TRBJ2-3	TRBD1	TGTGCCAGCAGCTTAAGTTGGCGACAGGGGAGGACAGATACGCAGTATTTT	CASSLSWRQGRTDTQYF
few	TRBV30	TRBJ2-1	TRBD2	TGTGCCTGGAGTGTCGGGACTAGCGGTTTTTACAATGAGCAGTTCTTC	CAWSVGTSGFYNEQFF
few	TRBV5-5	TRBJ2-3	NA	TGTGCCAGCAGACCCCGAACTACCCCCACAGATACGCAGTATTTT	CASRPRTTPTDTQYF
many	TRBV6-5	TRBJ2-6	NA	TGTGCCAGCAGTTACGGGGGAAGCTCTGGGGCCAACGTCCTGACTTTC	CASSYGGSSGANVLTF
NA	TRBV4-1	TRBJ2-7	TRBD2	TGCGCCAGCAGCCATACTAGCGGGTCCTCCTACGAGCAGTACTTC	CASSHTSGSSYEQYF
NA	TRBV15	TRBJ2-1	TRBD2	TGTGCCACCAGCGACCCGACTAGCGGGAGGTCAGGCTCCTACAATGAGCAGTTCTTC	CATSDPTSGRSGSYNEQFF
few	TRBV20-1	TRBJ2-5	TRBD2	TGCAGTGCACCGGGACTAGCGGGAGGGCCTAAAGAGACCCAGTACTTC	CSAPGLAGGPKETQYF
few	TRBV4-2	TRBJ1-2	NA	TGTGCCAGCAGCCAAGATATGAACAGGTTGAGTAGTGGCTACACCTTC	CASSQDMNRLSSGYTF
many	TRBV5-1	TRBJ2-7	NA	TGCGCCAGCAGCCGGCAAGGCACCGGCGCCTACGAGCAGTACTTC	CASSRQGTGAYEQYF
few	TRBV15	TRBJ2-7	TRBD1	TGTGCCACCAGCAGCCGGGACAGGGGATCCTACGAGCAGTACTTC	CATSSRDRGSYEQYF
many	TRBV9	TRBJ2-5	TRBD2	TGTGCCAGCAGCGTACAGGGAGCGGGAGGTCGGGAGACCCAGTACTTC	CASSVQGAGGRETQYF
few	TRBV27	TRBJ2-5	NA	TGTGCCAGCAGTTTATCGCGCCAAGAGACCCAGTACTTC	CASSLSRQETQYF
NA	TRBV20-1	TRBJ2-2	NA	TGCAGTGCTAGAGATTGGAGCCGGGAGCTGTTTTTT	CSARDWSRELFF
once	TRBV7-2	TRBJ2-1	TRBD1	TGTGCCAGCAGCCTACGGACAGGCAATGAGCAGTTCTTC	CASSLRTGNEQFF
few	TRBV15	TRBJ2-3	TRBD1	TGTGCCACCAGCAGGGGGGACAGCAACACAGATACGCAGTATTTT	CATSRGDSNTDTQYF
NA	TRBV4-1	TRBJ2-3	NA	TGCGCCAGCAGCTTTCGACTAGGAGATACGCAGTATTTT	CASSFRLGDTQYF
few	TRBV7-3	TRBJ1-1	NA	TGTGCCAGCAGCTTAACGATAAGGGCTGAAGCTTTCTTT	CASSLTIRAEAFF
NA	TRBV28	TRBJ1-1	NA	TGTGCCAGCAGTCCCCCAGGTGAATGGCCACAAGGGGCTTTCTTT	CASSPPGEWPQGAFF
many	TRBV7-2	TRBJ1-2	NA	TGTGCCAGCAGCCCCTCAACCGGATCTAACTATGGCTACACCTTC	CASSPSTGSNYGYTF
few	TRBV11-2	TRBJ2-7	TRBD1	TGTGCCAGCAGCTCAACGCGGACAGGGAAATCCTACGAGCAGTACTTC	CASSSTRTGKSYEQYF
many	TRBV6-5	TRBJ1-1	NA	TGTGCCAGCAGCAACAGCGCCTTGGGGACTGAAGCTTTCTTT	CASSNSALGTEAFF
NA	TRBV6-1	TRBJ2-5	NA	TGTGCCAGCTCGACAGTAGAAGAGACCCAGTACTTC	CASSTVEETQYF
NA	TRBV5-4	TRBJ1-1	NA	TGTGCCAGCAGCCAATCAGCGAACACTGAAGCTTTCTTT	CASSQSANTEAFF
many	TRBV2	TRBJ1-2	TRBD1	TGTGCCAGCTCCCGGGACAGGGTTTCTGGCTACACCTTC	CASSRDRVSGYTF
many	TRBV6-6	TRBJ1-4	NA	TGTGCCAGCCTCGATCGGGGGGGTAATGAAAAACTGTTTTTT	CASLDRGGNEKLFF
NA	TRBV3-1	TRBJ1-3	TRBD1	TGTGCCAGCAGCAAACGGACAGGGGTCGACACCATATATTTT	CASSKRTGVDTIYF
many	TRBV4-2	TRBJ2-6	NA	TGTGCCAGCAGCCAAGATGGGGCGAGATCTGGGGCCAACGTCCTGACTTTC	CASSQDGARSGANVLTF
many	TRBV2	TRBJ1-3	NA	TGTGCCAGCAGTGTACTCTCTGGAAACACCATATATTTT	CASSVLSGNTIYF
few	TRBV27	TRBJ1-5	NA	TGTGCCAGCAGCTCCTTCCAGAGAGGGAATCAGCCCCAGCATTTT	CASSSFQRGNQPQHF
few	TRBV2	TRBJ2-6	NA	TGTGCCAGCAGAGACGGTGGGGCCAACGTCCTGACTTTC	CASRDGGANVLTF
NA	TRBV6-2/TRBV6-3	TRBJ2-1	NA	TGTGCCAGCAGTTACGCATTAGCCTCCTACAATGAGCAGTTCTTC	CASSYALASYNEQFF
few	TRBV23-1	TRBJ2-6	TRBD1	TGCGCCAGCAGTCGGGCCCCGGGACAGGGATCATCTGGGGCCAACGTCCTGACTTTC	CASSRAPGQGSSGANVLTF
NA	TRBV29-1	TRBJ2-7	TRBD1	TGCAGCGTTGCTGTGACAGGGTCCTACGAGCAGTACTTC	CSVAVTGSYEQYF
NA	TRBV20-1	TRBJ2-1	NA	TGCAGTGCCCCTGGCACGGGACAAAATGAGCAGTTCTTC	CSAPGTGQNEQFF
NA	TRBV12-3/TRBV12-4	TRBJ1-4	TRBD1	TGTGCCAGCAGTCAACAGGGGGAGCTTAATGAAAAACTGTTTTTT	CASSQQGELNEKLFF
many	TRBV11-2	TRBJ1-5	NA	TGTGCCAGCAGCTTAGACGGGCTTAGCAATCAGCCCCAGCATTTT	CASSLDGLSNQPQHF
NA	TRBV28	TRBJ2-1	TRBD2	TGTGCCAGCAGTTTCCCTAGCGGTTACAATGAGCAGTTCTTC	CASSFPSGYNEQFF
NA	TRBV29-1	TRBJ2-7	NA	TGCAGCGTGAAGGGGGGCTCCTACGAGCAGTACTTC	CSVKGGSYEQYF
few	TRBV30	TRBJ2-6	NA	TGTGCCTGGAACCCCCTCCGACGGGGAGGGGCCAACGTCCTGACTTTC	CAWNPLRRGGANVLTF
NA	TRBV9	TRBJ2-7	NA	TGTGCCAACAGCCCCCAGGGAACCTACGAGCAGTACTTC	CANSPQGTYEQYF
NA	TRBV5-5	TRBJ1-1	NA	TGTGCCAGCAGCTTGGGGGAGAACACTGAAGCTTTCTTT	CASSLGENTEAFF
NA	TRBV4-3	TRBJ1-2	TRBD1	TGCGCCAGCAGCCAACGGGGCCAGGGGGCGCAGGATGGCTACACCTTC	CASSQRGQGAQDGYTF
NA	TRBV21-1	TRBJ1-5	NA	TGTGCCAGCAGCACCGACCGGGACAGGTTTTGTCAGCCCCAGCATTTT	CASSTDRDRFCQPQHF
many	TRBV29-1	TRBJ1-1	NA	TGCAGCGGGAGAGGACAGTTGAACACTGAAGCTTTCTTT	CSGRGQLNTEAFF
NA	TRBV29-1	TRBJ2-6	NA	TGCAGCCCCCCTAGGGATTTCTTTGGGGCCAACGTCCTGACTTTC	CSPPRDFFGANVLTF
NA	TRBV7-6	TRBJ1-1	NA	TGTGCCAGCAGCTTAGCGGCCCACACTGAAGCTTTCTTT	CASSLAAHTEAFF
NA	TRBV28	TRBJ2-5	NA	TGTGCCAGCAGTTCCTACACCTCAGAGACCCGGTACTTC	CASSSYTSETRYF
few	TRBV12-2	TRBJ2-1	NA	TGTGCAAGGGGGAGGAAGCATGAGCAGTTCTTC	CARGRKHEQFF
few	TRBV7-8	TRBJ2-3	TRBD2	TGTGCCAGCAGCCCGATAGCGGGAGGAAGCACAGATACGCAGTATTTT	CASSPIAGGSTDTQYF
few	TRBV18	TRBJ2-7	TRBD1	TGTGCCAGCTCAGCAGGGACAGGGGGTTACGAGCAGTACTTC	CASSAGTGGYEQYF
many	TRBV7-6	TRBJ2-1	NA	TGTGCCAGCAGTTCCGGGACTCCCTCGAGCTCCTACAATGAGCAGTTCTTC	CASSSGTPSSSYNEQFF
few	TRBV18	TRBJ1-5	NA	TGTGCCAGCTCACCACTCCCCCCCGCGGATAGCAATCAGCCCCAGCATTTT	CASSPLPPADSNQPQHF
many	TRBV6-4	TRBJ2-1	NA	TGTGCCAGCAGTGACTCCCCGTGGGAGTCTACCTACAATGAGCAGTTCTTC	CASSDSPWESTYNEQFF
NA	TRBV7-2	TRBJ2-3	TRBD2	TGTGCCAGCAGCTCAACCGGGACTAGCGGGGTAACAGATACGCAGTATTTT	CASSSTGTSGVTDTQYF
few	TRBV6-5	TRBJ2-7	NA	TGTGCCAGCAGTTCGAGGCAGCCTCGCGGAGAGCAGTACTTC	CASSSRQPRGEQYF